Each of the 13 T cell receptor beta chains below was sequenced from the same sample in a study of CD8 T cells in ankylosing spondylitis. Their specific antigens are unknown. Regarding the study as a whole: A motif in TCR beta, a set of about 8 highly homologous variants, appeared characteristic of ankylosing spondylitis blood.

TCRdb re-called the 5' RACE reads through MiXCR, storing one row per CDR3 protein. Of 800,000 to 900,000 distinct CDR3 sequences listed, 12% are singletons. Input material: blood, either unsorted or a sorted T cell fraction (not recorded which). The receptors come from a male donor with ankylosing spondylitis.

The gene calls are TRBV5-5 and TRBJ1-2; D ambiguous. The CDR3 sequence is 12 residues long. Germline CDR1 SGHKS, CDR2 YYEKEE (reference sequence). Between the trimmed V and J ends, which lost 2 bases and 7 bases, there was a span of 9 bases. CDR3 residues: CASSFKPPGYTF. CDR3 sequence (DNA): TGTGCCAGCAGCTTCAAGCCCCCTGGCTACACCTTC.

The chain joins TRBV18 to TRBJ2-7, with unresolved D. Trimming removed 5 bases at V and 3 bases at J, with 8 bases between. Germline loops: CDR1 KGHSH, CDR2 LQKENI. The CDR3 is 12 residues long. This CDR3 reads CASSKQSYEQYF. The CDR3 coding sequence is TGTGCCAGCTCAAAGCAGAGCTACGAGCAGTACTTC.

This clonotype was detected a few times. At one end the junction does not follow the germline gene, possibly because of a read error. CDR3 sequence reads: CASSLGPHREQFF. In DNA, the CDR3 is TGTGCCAGCAGTTTGGGACCCCACAGAGAGCAGTTCTTC. The chain has TRBV5-6 and TRBJ2-1; D might be TRBD1 or TRBD2, each matching 5 bases. This CDR3 spans 13 amino acids. CDR1 is SGHDT, CDR2 YYEEEE, per germline.

The sample holds a few counts of this clonotype. The V gene is TRBV2, the J gene TRBJ1-1; D not resolved. Germline V gives CDR1 SNHLY, CDR2 FYNNEI. The CDR3 loop spans 14 amino acids. Trimming left V 6 bases short and J 2 bases short, with 13 bases between. The CDR3 DNA follows: TGTGCCAGCAGGGTGACGGGAATCAACACTGAAGCTTTCTTT. Protein sequence: CASRVTGINTEAFF.

This chain connects TRBV11-3 to TRBJ2-1, with 8 bases lining up with TRBD1. CDR3 length equals 15 residues. V lost 4 bases to trimming and J lost 2 bases; unmatched junction nucleotides: 4. Germline assignment: CDR1 SGHNT and CDR2 YENEEA. CDR3 bases: TGTGCCAGCAGCTCAGGGGGCCCAGCCTACAATGAGCAGTTCTTC. This translates into CASSSGGPAYNEQFF.

This clonotype showed up just a few times. The chain uses TRBV20-1 and TRBJ2-5; possible D gene TRBD2, 5 bases. The CDR3 extends over 15 amino acids. V was cut by 0 bases and J by 4 bases, with 15 bases left in between. CDR1 and CDR2 (germline): DFQATT, SNEGSKA (reference sequence). CDR3: CSARDSRGGVETQYF. The CDR3 bases are TGCAGTGCTAGAGACTCCCGGGGTGGGGTAGAGACCCAGTACTTC.

This clonotype was observed a handful of times. The chain combines TRBV29-1 with TRBJ1-4; no clear D. In germline, CDR1 is SQVTM, CDR2 ANQGSEA. V lost 7 bases, J lost 2 bases, and 11 bases lay in between. The CDR3 is made up of 13 amino acids. DNA of the CDR3: TGCAGCGGATCGATTGGGACTAATGAAAAACTGTTTTTT. Translation: CSGSIGTNEKLFF.

Worth noting for this clonotype: It differs at one base from a far larger clone, so likely a read error. The chain employs TRBV2 and TRBJ1-5, with no clear D. The CDR3 loop spans 13 amino acids. Between the trimmed V and J ends, which lost 7 bases and 0 bases, there was a span of 7 bases. Germline-derived CDR1 and CDR2 are SNHLY and FYNNEI. The CDR3 sequence is CASTLYSNQPQHF. In DNA form, the CDR3 reads TGTGCCAGCACCCTCTATAGCAATCAGCCCCAGCATTTT.

This clonotype was counted only a few times. The V call is TRBV6-5, the J call TRBJ2-1; D gene unclear. This CDR3 comprises 14 residues. V was trimmed by 0 bases and J by 4 bases, leaving 7 bases between them. Germline V gene data show CDR1 as MNHEY and CDR2 as SVGAGI. CDR3 sequence: CASSYSVGYNEQFF. CDR3 coding DNA: TGTGCCAGCAGTTACTCGGTAGGGTACAATGAGCAGTTCTTC.

The genes are TRBV7-2 and TRBJ1-1; unclear D gene. Germline CDR1 and CDR2: SGHTA and FQGNSA. V was pared by 5 bases and J by 6 bases, with 16 bases between. The CDR3 is 14 residues long. Here the CDR3 DNA reads TGTGCCAGCAGCCTTGCTGGGAAAAACGCTGAAGCTTTCTTT. Protein sequence: CASSLAGKNAEAFF.

This clonotype was seen only a few times. This rearrangement joins TRBV7-9 to TRBJ2-7, with D perhaps assigned TRBD1 or TRBD2 (5 bases each). Trimming took 6 bases from V and 7 from J, leaving 19 bases between them. Germline CDR1 and CDR2: SEHNR and FQNEAQ (reference sequence). The length of the CDR3 is 14 residues. The CDR3 spells CASSSGTPPGEQYF. The CDR3 DNA reads TGTGCCAGCAGTTCCGGGACGCCTCCGGGGGAGCAGTACTTC. The full variable domain, rest sourced from reference TRBV7-9 and TRBJ2-7, is DTGVSQNPRHKITKRGQNVTFRCDPISEHNRLYWYRQTLGQGPEFLTYFQNEAQLEKSRLLSDRFSAERPKGSFSTLEIQRTEQGDSAMYLCASSSGTPPGEQYFGPGTRLTVT.

This clonotype showed up many times. The rearrangement joins TRBV20-1 to TRBJ2-6; D might be TRBD1 (6 bases). CDR3 length: 16 amino acids. V was trimmed by 2 bases and J by 1 base, leaving 12 bases between them. Germline CDR1 is DFQATT and CDR2 is SNEGSKA (reference sequence). The CDR3 reads CSARSRGRSGANVLTF. The CDR3 region has the DNA TGCAGTGCTAGAAGCAGGGGCCGTTCTGGGGCCAACGTCCTGACTTTC.

The CDR3 coding sequence is TGTGCCAGCAGCTTTCTACAAGGGTCCTACGAGCAGTACTTC. This codes for CASSFLQGSYEQYF. The rearrangement joins TRBV7-8 to TRBJ2-7; D not resolved. Germline V CDR1 and CDR2: SGHVS, FQNEAQ. Trimming took off 3 bases at V and 1 base at J, with 10 bases between the two ends. CDR3 length: 14 residues.